These T cell receptor beta chains were read from a single sample in a study of a mutant IDH1 vaccine in newly diagnosed glioma. Using immunoSEQ multiplex PCR, the repertoire was profiled, and TCRdb retains in-frame clones only, with some absent. The sample carries over 50,000 clones, about 90% recorded once. These TCRs are of unknown antigen specificity. The source material was PBMCs, sampled from a glioma patient whose treatment included an IDH1 peptide vaccine. These receptors were obtained from a woman between 40 and 55 years old with glioma. Each CDR3 is given with its conserved first and last residue. Fields, in order: clone size, V gene, J gene, D gene, CDR3 DNA, CDR3 protein. A D gene is named only where the DNA matches it firmly. Size values are once, few and many counts, or a class for expanded clones, and some rows have none.

>-|TRBV5-8|TRBJ2-7|-
TGTGCCAGCAGCCGTGGGTATCTCTTCTACGAGCAGTACTTC
CASSRGYLFYEQYF
>-|TRBV27|TRBJ2-2|TRBD2
TGTGCCAGCAGTTTATTCGGGAGGGCGAACACCGGGGAGCTGTTTTTT
CASSLFGRANTGELFF
>-|TRBV4-3|TRBJ1-2|-
TGCGCCAGCAGCCAAGAACCGCTAGGTAACTATGGCTACACCTTC
CASSQEPLGNYGYTF
>-|TRBV10-3|TRBJ2-7|-
TGTGTAGCCGGGACCCACTACGAGCAGTACTTC
CVAGTHYEQYF
>-|TRBV10-3|TRBJ1-1|-
TGTGCCATCTCAAGCCCCCTCATCGGGAACACTGAAGCTTTCTTT
CAISSPLIGNTEAFF
>once|TRBV1|TRBJ1-4|-
TGCACCAGCAGCCGAGTTGCCGGTCCCGAAAAACTGTTTTTT
CTSSRVAGPEKLFF
>-|TRBV4-2|TRBJ2-1|TRBD2
TGTGCCAGCAGCCAAGGGAGCGGGGCCTACAATGAGCAGTTCTTC
CASSQGSGAYNEQFF
>-|TRBV20-1|TRBJ1-2|-
TGCAGTGCTGGAAAAGGCTATGGCTACACCTTC
CSAGKGYGYTF
>-|TRBV18|TRBJ1-6|TRBD1
TGTGCCAGCTCACCCCGGACAGGGCTAGATTCACCCCTCCACTTT
CASSPRTGLDSPLHF
>once|TRBV29-1|TRBJ2-5|TRBD2
TGCAGCGTTGTACTAGCGAACCAAGAGACCCAGTACTTC
CSVVLANQETQYF
>-|TRBV29-1|TRBJ1-1|TRBD1
TGCAGCGTTGTAGGGACAGAAAGGGGATCTACTGAAGCTTTCTTT
CSVVGTERGSTEAFF
>-|TRBV10-3|TRBJ1-2|-
TGTGCCATCAGTGGAAATAACTATGGCTACACCTTC
CAISGNNYGYTF
>-|TRBV4-1|TRBJ1-1|-
TGCGCCAGCAGCCAGTCAAGGAAGAACACTGAAGCTTTCTTT
CASSQSRKNTEAFF
>-|TRBV14|TRBJ2-7|TRBD2
TGTGCCAGCAGCCGACTGGGACTAGCGGGCCAGGGGGCCAAGGAGCAGTACTTC
CASSRLGLAGQGAKEQYF
>-|TRBV11-2|TRBJ1-3|-
TGTGCCAGCAGCTTTCCAGGGCGAAACACCATATATTTT
CASSFPGRNTIYF
>-|TRBV5-1|TRBJ2-7|-
TGCGCCAGCAGCTTGGCCCCAGGTTCGACCTACGAGCAGTACTTC
CASSLAPGSTYEQYF
>-|TRBV5-1|TRBJ1-4|-
TGCGCCAGCAGCTTGGGACAGAGATATTATGAAAAACTGTTTTTT
CASSLGQRYYEKLFF
>-|TRBV25-1|TRBJ1-3|-
TGTGCCAGCTCTAACGAAGGACATCCTCAACATTTT
CASSNEGHPQHF
>-|TRBV4-1|TRBJ1-2|TRBD1
TGCGCCAGCAGCCCCGGACAGGGAAGCGACTATGGCTACACCTTC
CASSPGQGSDYGYTF
>once|TRBV6-1|TRBJ2-2|TRBD1
TGTGCCAGCAGTGGTGTTCCGGGACAGGGGGACACCGGGGAGCTGTTTTTT
CASSGVPGQGDTGELFF
>few|TRBV7-2|TRBJ1-6|-
TGTGCCAGCAGCTTAGGGACCTCCCGGGGTTCACCCCTCCACTTT
CASSLGTSRGSPLHF
>-|TRBV7-6|TRBJ2-7|-
TGTGCCAGCAGCCCCGCCCCTATAGGGGGCGAGCAGTACTTC
CASSPAPIGGEQYF
>-|TRBV19|TRBJ1-2|-
TGTGCCAGTAGTCCGGGCGCCCGAGGCTACACCTTC
CASSPGARGYTF
>few|TRBV29-1|TRBJ1-2|-
TGCAGCGTTGCTGGGCCAGATGCGGCTACTAACTATGGCTACACCTTC
CSVAGPDAATNYGYTF
>-|TRBV27|TRBJ2-2|TRBD1
TGTGCCAGCAGTTTTCAGGACAGGTTGAACACCGGGGAGCTGTTTTTT
CASSFQDRLNTGELFF
>-|TRBV29-1|TRBJ1-1|-
TGCAGCGTTAACGGGAACACTGAAGCTTTCTTT
CSVNGNTEAFF
>-|TRBV7-2|TRBJ2-7|TRBD2
TGTGCCAGCAGTGCTTTGGGGGGGAGCTCCTACGAGCAGTACTTC
CASSALGGSSYEQYF
>-|TRBV7-9|TRBJ1-1|TRBD1
TGTGCCAGCAGCCCCCGGGACAGGGGTTTTGCTTTCTTT
CASSPRDRGFAFF
>-|TRBV7-2|TRBJ1-5|-
TGTGCCAGCAGCTTAGGCCCAAGGCAGCCCCAGCATTTT
CASSLGPRQPQHF
>-|TRBV5-1|TRBJ2-3|TRBD2
TGCGCCAGCAGCCCTGGACTTATGGCGGGAGGGCTGGGCACAGATACGCAGTATTTT
CASSPGLMAGGLGTDTQYF
>-|TRBV7-9|TRBJ2-2|-
TGTGCCAGCAGCCCAGGGGGACTAGCGAACACCGGGGAGCTGTTTTTT
CASSPGGLANTGELFF
>few|TRBV6-5|TRBJ2-1|-
TGTGCCAGCAGTTACGCGGCGGGGGCGGGGAATGAGCAGTTCTTC
CASSYAAGAGNEQFF
>few|TRBV25-1|TRBJ1-6|-
TGTGCCAGCAGTGAAACTTACAGGTCGGGCCCGGGCAGTTCACCCCTCCACTTT
CASSETYRSGPGSSPLHF
>-|TRBV4-2|TRBJ2-5|-
TGTGCCAGCAGCCCGGGGGGGACAGGCGTACAAGAGACCCAGTACTTC
CASSPGGTGVQETQYF
>-|TRBV7-2|TRBJ1-2|-
TGTGCCAGCAGCCCACCCCCCCCGAACTATGGCTACACCTTC
CASSPPPPNYGYTF
>once|TRBV7-6|TRBJ1-1|-
TGTGCCAGCAGCCGACTAGGGGAGACCATGAACACTGAAGCTTTCTTT
CASSRLGETMNTEAFF
>-|TRBV7-9|TRBJ1-5|-
TGTGCCAGCAGCTTAGCGGCCGGCCCCAATCAGCCCCAGCATTTT
CASSLAAGPNQPQHF
>-|TRBV2|TRBJ1-2|-
TGTGCCAGCAGAAGCTCAGCAATATCGGGACCCCACTTGGGGAGATATGGCTACACCTTC
CASRSSAISGPHLGRYGYTF
>-|TRBV11-2|TRBJ1-1|-
TGTGCCAGCAGCCCCTGGACAAATGAAGCTTTCTTT
CASSPWTNEAFF
>-|TRBV2|TRBJ2-3|TRBD2
TGTGCCAGCAGATATAGCGGGGGAGCTAGCACAGATACGCAGTATTTT
CASRYSGGASTDTQYF
>few|TRBV12-5|TRBJ2-7|-
TGTGCTAGTGGTTTTCCTACCTTAGGGGGAGGATACGAGCAGTACTTC
CASGFPTLGGGYEQYF